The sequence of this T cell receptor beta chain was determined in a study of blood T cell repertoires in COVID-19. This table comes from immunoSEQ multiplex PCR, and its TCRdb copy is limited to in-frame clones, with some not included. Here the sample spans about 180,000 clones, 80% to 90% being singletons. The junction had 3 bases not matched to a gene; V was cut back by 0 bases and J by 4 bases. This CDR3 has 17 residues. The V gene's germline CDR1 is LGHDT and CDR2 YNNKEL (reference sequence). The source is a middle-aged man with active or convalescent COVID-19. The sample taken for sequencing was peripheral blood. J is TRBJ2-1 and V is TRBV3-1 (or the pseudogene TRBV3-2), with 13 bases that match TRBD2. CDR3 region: CASSQDWGLAGYNEQFF. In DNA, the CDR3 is TGTGCCAGCAGCCAAGATTGGGGACTAGCGGGGTACAATGAGCAGTTCTTC.